The clone carrying this T cell receptor (beta chain) was counted between two and nine times. Its cognate antigen is unknown. Looked up from germline, CDR1 is SNHLY and CDR2 is FYNNEI. V was shortened by 5 bases and J by 0 bases, with 12 bases between the two germline ends. This CDR3 is built from 15 residues. This specimen comes from a study of T-cell memory formation after mild COVID-19. Study-wide results and caveats: A subset of responding clones appeared in pre-infection memory, suggesting cross-reactive memory joined.

5'RACE primed from the constant segment yielded TCR alpha and TCR beta cDNA libraries bearing sample barcodes and UMIs. TCRdb reanalysed the 5' RACE reads using MiXCR and keeps one entry per CDR3 protein. In the table there are approximately 200,000 distinct CDR3 sequences, around 15% of which are singletons. The TCR was taken from an adult woman who had mild COVID-19 (a few samples of this study predate the infection). Cell type and time point are not known. The sequenced sample was PBMCs or a T cell subset sorted from them (not recorded which). J is TRBJ2-3 and V is TRBV2; TRBD1 might be the D (5 bases). The CDR3: CASSFQGVSTDTQYF. The CDR3, as DNA: TGTGCCAGCAGTTTCCAGGGTGTGAGCACAGATACGCAGTATTTT.